This T cell receptor (beta chain) was profiled in a study of T cells after posttransplantation cyclophosphamide. The CDR3 spans 15 residues. Germline CDR1 is SGHAT and CDR2 is FQNNGV. The germline V and J ends were trimmed by 4 bases and 8 bases, with 18 bases remaining between them. Cells defined as naive were viable CD3+CD4+ or CD3+CD8+ and CCR7+CD45RA+CD45RO-CD95-CD27+CD28+. Some clones are missing from TCRdb's copy, which holds only in-frame ones; the method was immunoSEQ multiplex PCR. This table has fewer than 20,000 clones, roughly 92% appearing once. The sequence derives from a woman in her forties or fifties in good health and a related stem cell transplant donor. This rearrangement joins TRBV11-2 to TRBJ2-1, with D possibly TRBD2 on 6 matching bases. Sequences were obtained from naive CD4+ T cells sorted from blood. CDR3 protein: CASSWSATRNYEQFF. In nucleotides, the CDR3 is TGTGCCAGCAGCTGGAGTGCGACTAGGAACTATGAGCAGTTCTTC.